This T cell receptor beta chain appears in the sequencing data of a study of blood T cell repertoires in COVID-19. This CDR3 contains 15 residues. Trimming removed 4 bases from V and 7 bases from J; junction bases left unmatched: 11. Germline lookup yields CDR1 SGHRS and CDR2 YFSETQ. Assay used: immunoSEQ multiplex PCR; TCRdb lists only in-frame clones, some missing. The sample consists of around 450,000 clones, roughly 90% of them appearing once. The V gene is TRBV5-1, the J gene TRBJ2-1; 7 positions match TRBD1. The sequencing input was peripheral blood. The clonotype was recovered from a woman between 25 and 40 years old with acute or convalescent COVID-19. The CDR3 protein is CASSRSSGGGNEQFF. The DNA of the CDR3 is TGCGCCAGCAGCCGGTCGTCAGGGGGTGGGAATGAGCAGTTCTTC.